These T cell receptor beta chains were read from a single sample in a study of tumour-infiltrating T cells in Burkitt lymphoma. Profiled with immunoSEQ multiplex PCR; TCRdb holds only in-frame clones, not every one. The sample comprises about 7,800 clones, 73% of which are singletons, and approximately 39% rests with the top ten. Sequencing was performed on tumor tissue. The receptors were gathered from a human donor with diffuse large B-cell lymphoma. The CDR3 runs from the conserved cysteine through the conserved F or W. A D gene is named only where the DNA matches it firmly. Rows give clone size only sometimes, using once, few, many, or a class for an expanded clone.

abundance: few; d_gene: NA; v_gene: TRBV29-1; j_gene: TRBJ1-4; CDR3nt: TGCAGCGCATCCGGATGGTCGAATGAAAAACTGTTTTTT; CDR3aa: CSASGWSNEKLFF
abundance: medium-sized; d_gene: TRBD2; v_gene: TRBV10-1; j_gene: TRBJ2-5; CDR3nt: TGCGCCAGCAGTTTCGGACTAGCGGGGGATGAGACCCAGTACTTC; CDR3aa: CASSFGLAGDETQYF
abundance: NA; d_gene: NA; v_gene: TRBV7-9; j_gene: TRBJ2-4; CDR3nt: TGTGCCAGCAGCTTAGTTGGCTGGGGTTTCGCCAAAAACATTCAGTACTTC; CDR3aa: CASSLVGWGFAKNIQYF
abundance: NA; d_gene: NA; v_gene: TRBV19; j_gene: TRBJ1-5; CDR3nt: TGTGCCAGTAGTATTAAGGTGGGCAATCAGCCCCAGCATTTT; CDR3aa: CASSIKVGNQPQHF
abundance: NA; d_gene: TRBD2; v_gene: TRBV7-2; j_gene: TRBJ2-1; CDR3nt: TGTGCCAGCAGCTTGTCGCTAGCGGGGGGGGCGAATGAGCAGTTCTTC; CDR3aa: CASSLSLAGGANEQFF
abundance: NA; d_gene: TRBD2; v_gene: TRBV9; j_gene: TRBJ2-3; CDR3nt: TGTGCCAGCAGCGAGGGGACAGGGTCACTAGCGGGGGGGCTCACAGATACGCAGTATTTT; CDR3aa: CASSEGTGSLAGGLTDTQYF
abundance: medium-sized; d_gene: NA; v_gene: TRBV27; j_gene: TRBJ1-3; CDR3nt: TGTGCCAGCAGTCACCCAGGGAGAGTGGGAAACACCATATATTTT; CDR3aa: CASSHPGRVGNTIYF
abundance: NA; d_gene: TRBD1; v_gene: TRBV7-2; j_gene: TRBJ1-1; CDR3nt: TGTGCCAGCATCACTTCCTACAGGGGGAAGAACACTGAAGCTTTCTTT; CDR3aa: CASITSYRGKNTEAFF
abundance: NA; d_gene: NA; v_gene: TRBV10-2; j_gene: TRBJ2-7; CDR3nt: TGCGCCAGCAGTGTCTCGGACGGGAGCTACGAGCAGTACTTC; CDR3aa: CASSVSDGSYEQYF
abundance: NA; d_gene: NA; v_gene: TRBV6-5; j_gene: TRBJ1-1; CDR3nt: TGTGCCAGCAGTTACTCGAAGGGGGTTGAAGCTTTCTTT; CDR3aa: CASSYSKGVEAFF
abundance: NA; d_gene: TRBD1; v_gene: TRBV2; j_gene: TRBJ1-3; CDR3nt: TGTGCCAGCAGTGAACGGGTACTTGAGGGGGCGTCTGGAAACACCATATATTTT; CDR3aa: CASSERVLEGASGNTIYF
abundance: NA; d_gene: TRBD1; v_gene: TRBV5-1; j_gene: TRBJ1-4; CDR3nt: TGCGCCAGCAGCTTGGGGCAGGGGGACGAAAAACTGTTTTTT; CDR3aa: CASSLGQGDEKLFF
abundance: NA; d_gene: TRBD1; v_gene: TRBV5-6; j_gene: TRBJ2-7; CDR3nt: TGTGCCAGCAGCTTAGGGACAGTCGGCTCCTACGAGCAGTACTTC; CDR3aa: CASSLGTVGSYEQYF
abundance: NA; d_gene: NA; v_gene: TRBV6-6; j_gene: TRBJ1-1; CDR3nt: TGTGCCAGCAGTTTCCGGGCCAGTTATGAAGCTTTCTTT; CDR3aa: CASSFRASYEAFF
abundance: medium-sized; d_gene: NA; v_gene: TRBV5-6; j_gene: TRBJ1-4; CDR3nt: TGTGCCAGCAGCTTGTATGGTGCAACTAATGAAAAACTGTTTTTT; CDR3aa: CASSLYGATNEKLFF
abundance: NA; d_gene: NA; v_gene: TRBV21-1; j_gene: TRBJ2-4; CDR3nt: TGTGCCAGCAGCAAGAACAGGGTGACTCGGTACTTC; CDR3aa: CASSKNRVTRYF
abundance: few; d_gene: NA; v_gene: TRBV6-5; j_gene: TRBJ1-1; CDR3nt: TGTGCCAGCAGTTACTCGGGGGCAACCATGAACACTGAAGCTTTCTTT; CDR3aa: CASSYSGATMNTEAFF
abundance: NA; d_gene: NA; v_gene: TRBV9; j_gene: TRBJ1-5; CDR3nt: TGTGCCAGCAGCCCCAGAGGGGGAAATCAGCCCCAGCATTTT; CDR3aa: CASSPRGGNQPQHF
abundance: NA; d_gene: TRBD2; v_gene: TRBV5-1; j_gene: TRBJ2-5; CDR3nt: TGCGCCAGCAGCCAAGATAGCGGGGGGGCCCAAGAGACCCAGTACTTC; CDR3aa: CASSQDSGGAQETQYF
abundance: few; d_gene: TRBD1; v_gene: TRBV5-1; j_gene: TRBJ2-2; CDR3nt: TGCGCCAGCAAGAGGGACAGGAACACCGGGGAGCTGTTTTTT; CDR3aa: CASKRDRNTGELFF
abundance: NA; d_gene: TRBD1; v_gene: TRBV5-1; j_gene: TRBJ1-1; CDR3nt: TGCGCCAGCAGCAGAGGGACAGGTGGAGGGACTGAAGCTTTCTTT; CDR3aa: CASSRGTGGGTEAFF
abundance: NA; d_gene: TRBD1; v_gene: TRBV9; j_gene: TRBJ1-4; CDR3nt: TGTGCCAGCAGCGCGGACAGGGGGTATGAAAAACTGTTTTTT; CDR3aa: CASSADRGYEKLFF
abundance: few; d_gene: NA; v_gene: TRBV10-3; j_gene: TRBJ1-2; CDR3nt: TGTGCCATCAGGCAGGTTTCTGGCTACACCTTC; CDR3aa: CAIRQVSGYTF
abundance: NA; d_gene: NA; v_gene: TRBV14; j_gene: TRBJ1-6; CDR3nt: TGTGCCAGCAGCCTAACGGGACTGAATAATTCACCCCTCCACTTT; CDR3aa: CASSLTGLNNSPLHF